What follows are 21 T cell receptor beta chains derived from one specimen sequenced in a study of T-cell reconstitution after alpha-beta-depleted transplantation in children. Unique molecular identifiers were incorporated during preparation of the TCRbeta library. TCRdb re-derived calls from the PCR reads in MiXCR, one entry per CDR3 protein. The sample has about 420,000 distinct CDR3 sequences; roughly a tenth are singletons. This specimen was PBMCs from the stem cell graft donor, taken from the stem cell graft. The receptors here all came from a human donor who donated a stem cell graft to a child with acute myeloid leukemia.

The chain is built from TRBV14 and TRBJ1-2; D is undetermined. Trimming removed 1 base at V and 4 bases at J, with 4 bases between. This CDR3 spans 12 amino acids. Germline V gene data show CDR1 as SGHDN and CDR2 as FVKESK. CDR3 in amino acids: CASSQASYGYTF. CDR3 nucleotides: TGTGCCAGCAGCCAAGCAAGCTATGGCTACACCTTC. Supplemented by reference TRBV14 and TRBJ1-2, the full variable domain reads EAGVTQFPSHSVIEKGQTVTLRCDPISGHDNLYWYRRVMGKEIKFLLHFVKESKQDESGMPNNRFLAERTGGTYSTLKVQPAELEDSGVYFCASSQASYGYTFGSGTRLTVV.

The table lists this clonotype with a few counts. CDR3 region: CASSLLTSGNGGELFF. The DNA for the CDR3 is TGCGCCAGCAGCCTTCTGACTAGCGGGAACGGCGGGGAGCTGTTTTTT. The V gene is TRBV4-1, the J gene TRBJ2-2, with 11 nucleotides matching TRBD2. The CDR3 runs 16 residues. Germline-derived CDR1 and CDR2 are MGHRA and YSYEKL. V lost 4 bases, J lost 7 bases, and 8 bases stayed unmatched.

This chain joins TRBV5-1 and TRBJ1-5, with TRBD1 identical over 8 bases. Germline loops: CDR1 SGHRS, CDR2 YFSETQ. The CDR3 runs to 15 residues. V dropped 3 bases and J dropped 5; count of bases not matched to a gene: 7. The CDR3 here is CASSSGQGGDQPQHF. CDR3 sequence (DNA): TGCGCCAGCAGCTCCGGACAGGGAGGGGATCAGCCCCAGCATTTT.

A note on this clonotype: Possible read error: a much larger clone is one base away. The DNA for the CDR3 is TGCGCCAGCAGCTCGGATTTCGGGGGGCGCGGCGCACTCCCGGGTGGCTACACCTTC. It codes for CASSSDFGGRGALPGGYTF. The chain carries TRBV5-1 and TRBJ1-2; the D gene is possibly TRBD1 (6 bases). The germline V gene encodes CDR1 SGHRS and CDR2 YFSETQ. The CDR3 extends over 19 amino acids. The ends were cut back, 3 bases at V and 7 bases at J, with 31 bases in the middle.

CDR3 bases: TGTGCCATCTCGAACGAACCCTACGAGCAGTACGTC. This gives the protein CAISNEPYEQYV. The gene calls are TRBV10-3 and TRBJ2-7; D gene ambiguous. The CDR3 length is 12 residues. Between the trimmed V and J ends, which lost 8 bases and 2 bases, there was a span of 10 bases. In germline, CDR1 is ENHRY, CDR2 SYGVKD.

The table lists this clonotype with a few counts. This chain links TRBV9 with TRBJ2-4, with D possibly called TRBD1 or TRBD2 (5 bases each). The CDR3 loop spans 17 amino acids. The germline V and J ends were trimmed by 0 bases and 2 bases, with 15 bases remaining between them. Germline V gene data show CDR1 as SGDLS and CDR2 as YYNGEE. Here the CDR3 DNA reads TGTGCCAGCAGCGTAGACCCGGGACCAGGGACCAAAAACATTCAGTACTTC. Translating gives CASSVDPGPGTKNIQYF. Looking up the rest from reference TRBV9 and TRBJ2-4 gives the full variable domain: DSGVTQTPKHLITATGQRVTLRCSPRSGDLSVYWYQQSLDQGLQFLIQYYNGEERAKGNILERFSAQQFPDLHSELNLSSLELGDSALYFCASSVDPGPGTKNIQYFGAGTRLSVL.

This clonotype was found a few times. The rearrangement joins TRBV15 to TRBJ1-5; tentative D call: TRBD1 (6 bases). Trimming stripped 4 bases from V and 7 bases from J, with 14 bases between. Per germline, CDR1 LNHNV and CDR2 YYDKDF (reference sequence). The CDR3 is made up of 14 amino acids. The CDR3 nucleotides are TGTGCCACCAGCACCTCGGACAGAAGGCAGCCCCAGCATTTT. This sequence encodes CATSTSDRRQPQHF. The full variable domain, its missing parts supplied by reference TRBV15 and TRBJ1-5, is DAMVIQNPRYQVTQFGKPVTLSCSQTLNHNVMYWYQQKSSQAPKLLFHYYDKDFNNEADTPDNFQSRRPNTSFCFLDIRSPGLGDTAMYLCATSTSDRRQPQHFGDGTRLSIL.

Points on this clonotype: A read error is likely, as this CDR3 ends without the conserved phenylalanine or tryptophan. This sequence joins TRBV20-1 and TRBJ2-3; 8 nucleotides agree with TRBD2. CDR3 length equals 16 residues. V gave up 6 bases and J gave up 0 bases; unmatched junction bases: 11. Looked up from germline, CDR1 is DFQATT and CDR2 is SNEGSKA (reference sequence). CDR3 sequence: CSALASVAGSTDTQYL. For the CDR3, the DNA is TGCAGTGCCCTCGCCTCGGTAGCGGGGAGCACAGATACGCAGTATTTA.

The rearrangement joins TRBV29-1 to TRBJ1-1, with no clear D. This CDR3 contains 13 residues. Trimming pared 5 bases from V and 0 bases from J, leaving 10 bases between. Germline V gives CDR1 SQVTM, CDR2 ANQGSEA. The CDR3 sequence is CSVQEGMNTEAFF. In nucleotides, the CDR3 is TGCAGCGTTCAGGAAGGGATGAACACTGAAGCTTTCTTT. Full variable domain (missing parts from reference TRBV29-1 and TRBJ1-1): SAVISQKPSRDICQRGTSLTIQCQVDSQVTMMFWYRQQPGQSLTLIATANQGSEATYESGFVIDKFPISRPNLTFSTLTVSNMSPEDSSIYLCSVQEGMNTEAFFGQGTRLTVV.

This clonotype appeared a few times. The chain employs TRBV20-1 and TRBJ2-3; weak D call: TRBD2 (5 bases). This CDR3 has 13 amino acids. V lost 0 bases and J lost 6, with 10 bases in between. Germline V gene data show CDR1 as DFQATT and CDR2 as SNEGSKA (reference sequence). CDR3 protein: CSARDEGSDTQYF. DNA of the CDR3: TGCAGTGCTAGAGATGAGGGTTCGGATACGCAGTATTTT.

This chain connects TRBV6-2 or TRBV6-3 to TRBJ2-7, with D perhaps matching TRBD2 (6 bases). The CDR3 covers 16 residues. Trimming stripped 6 bases from V and 3 bases from J, with 21 bases between. Germline lookup yields CDR1 MNHEY and CDR2 SVGEGT. The DNA for the CDR3 is TGTGCCAGCAGAAAAGATCCGGGACTTGTCAGCTACGAGCAGTACTTC. As protein: CASRKDPGLVSYEQYF.

This clonotype was seen at least ten times. The chain carries TRBV20-1 and TRBJ2-7; 8 bases fit TRBD1. The germline V gene encodes CDR1 DFQATT and CDR2 SNEGSKA (reference sequence). This CDR3 contains 13 residues. V lost 5 bases, J lost 5 bases, and 8 bases stayed unmatched. CDR3 residues: CSAWQGARDEQYF. CDR3 in DNA: TGCAGTGCTTGGCAGGGGGCGCGGGACGAGCAGTACTTC.

This clonotype showed up many times. This chain connects TRBV4-1 to TRBJ1-4, with D hard to call. With 6 bases removed from V and 8 bases from J, the gap between germline ends came to 16 bases. CDR3 length equals 14 residues. Germline lookup yields CDR1 MGHRA and CDR2 YSYEKL. For the CDR3, the DNA is TGCGCCAGCAGGGCCGCGTGGGGAGGGGAAAAACTGTTTTTT. Translating gives CASRAAWGGEKLFF.

This chain connects TRBV7-9 to TRBJ1-2; the D gene is possibly TRBD1 (5 bases). Germline V CDR1 and CDR2: SEHNR, FQNEAQ (reference sequence). V lost 6 bases, J lost 6 bases, and 11 bases lay in between. There are 12 residues in the CDR3. The CDR3 bases are TGTGCCAGCAGGGGTCCGGGGGATGGCTACACCTTC. Amino acids: CASRGPGDGYTF.

This clonotype was counted only a few times. J is TRBJ2-1 and V is TRBV6-1; D remains ambiguous. V was clipped by 0 bases and J by 6 bases, with 9 bases between them. The CDR3 totals 14 residues. In germline, CDR1 is MNHNS, CDR2 SASEGT. CDR3: CASSEATRGNEQFF. The CDR3, as DNA: TGTGCCAGCAGTGAAGCAACCAGAGGCAATGAGCAGTTCTTC.

This clonotype occurred a few times. This chain's CDR3 is CASSLAAYGYTF. The CDR3, as DNA: TGTGCCAGCAGTTTAGCGGCATATGGCTACACCTTC. The genes are TRBV12-3 or TRBV12-4 and TRBJ1-2; D ambiguous. The CDR3 is 12 residues long. V lost 0 bases and J 5 bases, leaving 4 bases between the germline ends.

This clonotype was observed a handful of times. This sequence joins TRBV5-1 and TRBJ2-1; 12 nucleotides align to TRBD2. V lost 4 bases, J lost 1 base, and 6 bases stayed unmatched. The CDR3 length is 17 residues. Germline V gene sequence: CDR1 SGHRS, CDR2 YFSETQ. The CDR3 region has the DNA TGCGCCAGCAGCCCCACTAGCGGGGGGCCGTCCTACAATGAGCAGTTCTTC. Its protein product is CASSPTSGGPSYNEQFF.

This clonotype was counted only a few times. The chain joins TRBV7-2 to TRBJ2-1; tentative D call: TRBD1 (5 bases). The CDR3 sequence is 14 residues long. V dropped 1 base and J dropped 5 bases, with 9 bases sitting between them. In germline, CDR1 is SGHTA, CDR2 FQGNSA. For the CDR3, the DNA is TGTGCCAGCAGCTTAGAGGACACGCACAATGAGCAGTTCTTC. Amino acid sequence: CASSLEDTHNEQFF.

Ten or more counts support this clonotype. The rearrangement links TRBV5-1 to TRBJ2-7, with D uncertain. V was clipped by 0 bases and J by 4 bases, with 5 bases between them. The CDR3 consists of 12 residues. The V gene's germline CDR1 is SGHRS and CDR2 YFSETQ. As DNA, the CDR3 is TGCGCCAGCAGCTTGGATCAATACGAGCAGTACTTC. Protein: CASSLDQYEQYF.

The chain joins TRBV13 to TRBJ2-5, with D possibly matching TRBD2 (5 bases). The CDR3 runs to 18 residues. V was shortened by 4 bases and J by 5 bases, with 26 bases between the two germline ends. CDR1 is PRHDT and CDR2 is FYEKMQ in the germline V gene (reference sequence). CDR3 in DNA: TGTGCCAGCAGCTCCCTCGGGATTACCCGCCAGAGAGGGGAGACCCAGTACTTC. It specifies CASSSLGITRQRGETQYF.

The sample holds a few counts of this clonotype. J is TRBJ2-5 and V is TRBV4-2; TRBD2 might be the D (7 bases). Germline CDR1 and CDR2: LGHNA and YNFKEQ. The CDR3 is 18 amino acids. Trimming shortened V by 1 base and J by 3 bases, and 21 bases separated the two germline ends. The CDR3 loop reads CASSQAGRGGRPEETQYF. In DNA form, the CDR3 reads TGTGCCAGCAGCCAAGCTGGGAGGGGGGGCCGACCTGAAGAGACCCAGTACTTC.